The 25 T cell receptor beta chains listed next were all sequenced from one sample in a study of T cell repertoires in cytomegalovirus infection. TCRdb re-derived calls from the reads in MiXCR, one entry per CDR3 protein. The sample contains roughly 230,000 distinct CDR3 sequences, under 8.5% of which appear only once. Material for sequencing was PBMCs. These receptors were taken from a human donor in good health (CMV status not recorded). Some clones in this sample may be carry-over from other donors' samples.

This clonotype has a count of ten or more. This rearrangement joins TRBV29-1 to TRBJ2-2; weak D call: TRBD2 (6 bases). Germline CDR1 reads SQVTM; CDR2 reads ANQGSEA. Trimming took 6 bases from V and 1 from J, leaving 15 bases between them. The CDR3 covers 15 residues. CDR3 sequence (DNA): TGCAGCGTATACGGGACTGACCAGAACACCGGGGAGCTGTTTTTT. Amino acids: CSVYGTDQNTGELFF.

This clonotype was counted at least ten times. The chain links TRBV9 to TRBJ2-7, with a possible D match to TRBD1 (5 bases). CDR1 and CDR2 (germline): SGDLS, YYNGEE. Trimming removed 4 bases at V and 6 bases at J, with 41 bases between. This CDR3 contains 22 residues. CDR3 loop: CASSFRTPPRVLLLWGVLEQYF. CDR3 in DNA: TGTGCCAGCAGCTTCCGAACCCCCCCCAGGGTATTACTTCTGTGGGGCGTGCTCGAGCAGTACTTC.

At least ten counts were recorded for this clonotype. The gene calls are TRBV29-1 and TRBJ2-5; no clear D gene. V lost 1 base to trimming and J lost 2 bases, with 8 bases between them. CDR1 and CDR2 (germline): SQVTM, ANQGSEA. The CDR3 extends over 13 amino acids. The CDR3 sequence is CSVEVAQQETQYF. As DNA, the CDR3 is TGCAGCGTTGAAGTAGCACAGCAAGAGACCCAGTACTTC.

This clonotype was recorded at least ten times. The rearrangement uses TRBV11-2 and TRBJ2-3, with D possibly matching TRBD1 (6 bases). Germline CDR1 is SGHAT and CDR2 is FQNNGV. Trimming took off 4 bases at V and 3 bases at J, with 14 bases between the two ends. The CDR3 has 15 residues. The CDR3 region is CASSSPLDRTDTQYF. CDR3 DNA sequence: TGTGCCAGCAGCTCCCCCCTGGACAGAACAGATACGCAGTATTTT.

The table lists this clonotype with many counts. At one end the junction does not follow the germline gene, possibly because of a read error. The CDR3 nucleotides are TGCGCCAGCAGCCATCTGGACGGCTCCTACGAGCAGTACTTC. Its translation is CASSHLDGSYEQYF. This chain uses TRBV14 with TRBJ2-7; no definite D call. The germline gives CDR1 SGHDN, CDR2 FVKESK. The CDR3 sequence is 14 residues long.

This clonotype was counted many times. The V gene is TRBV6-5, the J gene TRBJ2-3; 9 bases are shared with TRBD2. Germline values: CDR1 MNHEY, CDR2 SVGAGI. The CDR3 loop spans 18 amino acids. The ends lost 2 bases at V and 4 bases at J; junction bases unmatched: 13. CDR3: CASSYGRRGGIRSDTQYF. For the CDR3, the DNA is TGTGCCAGCAGTTACGGCCGGCGGGGGGGGATCAGATCAGATACGCAGTATTTT.

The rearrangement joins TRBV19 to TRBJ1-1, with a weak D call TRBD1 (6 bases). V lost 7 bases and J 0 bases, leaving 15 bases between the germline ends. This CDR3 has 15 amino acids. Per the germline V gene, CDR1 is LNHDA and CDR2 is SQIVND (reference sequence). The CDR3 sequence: CASIRGGNMNTEAFF. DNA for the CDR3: TGTGCCAGTATAAGGGGGGGGAACATGAACACTGAAGCTTTCTTT.

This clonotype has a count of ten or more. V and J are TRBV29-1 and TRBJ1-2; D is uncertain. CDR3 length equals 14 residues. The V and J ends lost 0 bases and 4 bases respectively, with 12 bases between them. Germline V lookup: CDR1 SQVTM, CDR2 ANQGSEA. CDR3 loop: CSVEDKGALYGYTF. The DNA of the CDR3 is TGCAGCGTTGAAGATAAGGGTGCGCTCTATGGCTACACCTTC.

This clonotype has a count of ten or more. The CDR3 nucleotides read TGCAGTGCTAGTATGGGGGGTGCTGGAAACACCATATATTTT. Its protein is CSASMGGAGNTIYF. The rearrangement joins TRBV20-1 to TRBJ1-3; a weak D match, TRBD1 (5 bases). The CDR3 contains 14 residues. Germline CDR1 DFQATT, CDR2 SNEGSKA (reference sequence). Trimming pared 3 bases from V and 2 bases from J, leaving 11 bases between.

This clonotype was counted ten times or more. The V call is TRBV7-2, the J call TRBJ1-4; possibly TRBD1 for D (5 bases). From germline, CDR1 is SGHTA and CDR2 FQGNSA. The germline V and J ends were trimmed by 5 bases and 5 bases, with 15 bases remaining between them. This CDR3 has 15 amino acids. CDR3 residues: CASSAVGTANEKLFF. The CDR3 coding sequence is TGTGCCAGCAGCGCCGTTGGGACCGCCAATGAAAAACTGTTTTTT.

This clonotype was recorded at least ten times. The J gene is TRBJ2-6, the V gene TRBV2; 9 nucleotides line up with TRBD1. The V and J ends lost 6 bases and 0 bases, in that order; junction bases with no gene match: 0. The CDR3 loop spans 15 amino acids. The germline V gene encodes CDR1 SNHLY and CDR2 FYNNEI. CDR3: CASRTGGSGANVLTF. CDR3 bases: TGTGCCAGCAGGACAGGGGGCTCTGGGGCCAACGTCCTGACTTTC.

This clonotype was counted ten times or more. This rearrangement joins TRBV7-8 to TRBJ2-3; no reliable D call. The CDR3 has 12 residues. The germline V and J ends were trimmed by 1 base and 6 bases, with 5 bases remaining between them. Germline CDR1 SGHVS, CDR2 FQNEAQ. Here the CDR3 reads CASSLDRDTQYF. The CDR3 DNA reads TGTGCCAGCAGCTTAGACCGGGATACGCAGTATTTT. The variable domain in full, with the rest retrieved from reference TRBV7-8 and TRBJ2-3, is GAGVSQSPRYKVAKRGQDVALRCDPISGHVSLFWYQQALGQGPEFLTYFQNEAQLDKSGLPSDRFFAERPEGSVSTLKIQRTQQEDSAVYLCASSLDRDTQYFGPGTRLTVL.

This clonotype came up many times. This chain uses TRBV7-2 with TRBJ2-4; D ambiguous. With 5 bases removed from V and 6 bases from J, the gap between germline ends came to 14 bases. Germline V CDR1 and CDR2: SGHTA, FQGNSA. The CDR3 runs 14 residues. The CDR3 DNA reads TGTGCCAGCAGCCCGGACCCGCTGGGAAACATTCAGTACTTC. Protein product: CASSPDPLGNIQYF.

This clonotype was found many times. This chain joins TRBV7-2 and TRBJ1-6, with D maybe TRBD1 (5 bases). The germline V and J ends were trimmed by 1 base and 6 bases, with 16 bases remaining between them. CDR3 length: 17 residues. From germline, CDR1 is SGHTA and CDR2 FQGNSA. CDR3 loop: CASSLVGGRGFNSPLHF. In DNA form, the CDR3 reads TGTGCCAGCAGCTTAGTCGGGGGGAGAGGGTTTAATTCACCCCTCCACTTT.

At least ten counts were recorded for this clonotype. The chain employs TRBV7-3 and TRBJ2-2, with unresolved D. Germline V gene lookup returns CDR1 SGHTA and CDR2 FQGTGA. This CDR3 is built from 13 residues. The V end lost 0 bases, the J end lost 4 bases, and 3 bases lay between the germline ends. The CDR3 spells CASSLTSTGELFF. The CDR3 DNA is TGTGCCAGCAGCTTAACCAGCACCGGGGAGCTGTTTTTT.

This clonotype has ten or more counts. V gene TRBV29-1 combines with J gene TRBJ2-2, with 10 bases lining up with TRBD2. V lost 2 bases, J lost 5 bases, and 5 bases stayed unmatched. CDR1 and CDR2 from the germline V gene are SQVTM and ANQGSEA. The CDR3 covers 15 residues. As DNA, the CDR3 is TGCAGCGTTGAAAAAGCGGGGGGGCAAACCGGGGAGCTGTTTTTT. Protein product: CSVEKAGGQTGELFF.

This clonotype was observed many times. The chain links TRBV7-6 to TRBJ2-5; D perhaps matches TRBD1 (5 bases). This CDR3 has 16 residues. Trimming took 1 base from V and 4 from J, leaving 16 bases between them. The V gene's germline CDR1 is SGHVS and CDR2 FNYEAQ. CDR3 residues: CASSLGPGRSRETQYF. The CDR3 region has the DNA TGTGCCAGCAGCTTAGGGCCAGGGCGCAGTCGAGAGACCCAGTACTTC. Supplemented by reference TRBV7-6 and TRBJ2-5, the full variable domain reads GAGVSQSPRYKVTKRGQDVALRCDPISGHVSLYWYRQALGQGPEFLTYFNYEAQQDKSGLPNDRFSAERPEGSISTLTIQRTEQRDSAMYRCASSLGPGRSRETQYFGPGTRLLVL.

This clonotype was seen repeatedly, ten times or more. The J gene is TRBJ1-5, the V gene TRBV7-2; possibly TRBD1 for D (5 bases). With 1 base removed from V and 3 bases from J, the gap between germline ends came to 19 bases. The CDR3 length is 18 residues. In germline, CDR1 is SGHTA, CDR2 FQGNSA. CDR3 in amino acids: CASSLVARDFGFNQPQHF. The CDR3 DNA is TGTGCCAGCAGCTTAGTAGCCAGGGACTTCGGCTTCAATCAGCCCCAGCATTTT.

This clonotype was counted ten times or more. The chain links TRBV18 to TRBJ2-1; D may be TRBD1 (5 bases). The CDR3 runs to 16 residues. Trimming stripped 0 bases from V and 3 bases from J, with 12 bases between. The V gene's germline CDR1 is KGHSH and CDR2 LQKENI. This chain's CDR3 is CASSPPSRADYNEQFF. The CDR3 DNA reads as TGTGCCAGCTCACCACCCTCCAGGGCGGACTACAATGAGCAGTTCTTC.

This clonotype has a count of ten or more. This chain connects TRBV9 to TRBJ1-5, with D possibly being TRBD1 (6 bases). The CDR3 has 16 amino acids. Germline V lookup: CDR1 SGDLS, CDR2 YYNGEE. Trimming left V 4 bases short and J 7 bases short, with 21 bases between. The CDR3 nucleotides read TGTGCCAGCAGCCGTTTCGAACAGGGCACAGGGCAGCCCCAGCATTTT. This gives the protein CASSRFEQGTGQPQHF.

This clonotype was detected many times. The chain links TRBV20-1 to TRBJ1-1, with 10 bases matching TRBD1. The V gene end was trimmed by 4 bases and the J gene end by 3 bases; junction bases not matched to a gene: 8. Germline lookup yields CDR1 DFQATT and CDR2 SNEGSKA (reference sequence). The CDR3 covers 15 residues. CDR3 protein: CSATDVGQGYTEAFF. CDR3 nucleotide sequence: TGCAGTGCTACGGACGTGGGACAGGGGTACACTGAAGCTTTCTTT.

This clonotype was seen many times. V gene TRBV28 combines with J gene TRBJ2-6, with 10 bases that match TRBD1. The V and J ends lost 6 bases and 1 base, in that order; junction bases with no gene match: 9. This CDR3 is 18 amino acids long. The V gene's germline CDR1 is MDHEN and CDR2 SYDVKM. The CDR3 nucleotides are TGTGCCAGCAGCTCCCCGGGACAGGGGATTTCTGGGGCCAACGTCCTGACTTTC. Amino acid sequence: CASSSPGQGISGANVLTF. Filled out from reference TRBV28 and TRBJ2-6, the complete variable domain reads DVKVTQSSRYLVKRTGEKVFLECVQDMDHENMFWYRQDPGLGLRLIYFSYDVKMKEKGDIPEGYSVSREKKERFSLILESASTNQTSMYLCASSSPGQGISGANVLTFGAGSRLTVL.

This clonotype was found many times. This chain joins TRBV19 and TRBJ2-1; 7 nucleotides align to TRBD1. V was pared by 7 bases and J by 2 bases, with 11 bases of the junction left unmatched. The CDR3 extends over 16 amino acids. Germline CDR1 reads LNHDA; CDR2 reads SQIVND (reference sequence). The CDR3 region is CASIPSEGAAYNEQFF. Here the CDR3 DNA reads TGTGCCAGTATCCCAAGCGAGGGGGCCGCCTACAATGAGCAGTTCTTC.

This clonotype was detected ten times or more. CDR3 nucleotide sequence: TGCGCCAGCAGCTCAGACAGGGAGGGAGCGACCCAGTACTTC. Translation: CASSSDREGATQYF. J is TRBJ2-5 and V is TRBV5-1, with D perhaps being TRBD1 or TRBD2 (7 bases each). CDR1 is SGHRS, CDR2 YFSETQ, per germline. Trimming shortened V by 3 bases and J by 7 bases, and 16 bases separated the two germline ends. This CDR3 contains 14 residues.

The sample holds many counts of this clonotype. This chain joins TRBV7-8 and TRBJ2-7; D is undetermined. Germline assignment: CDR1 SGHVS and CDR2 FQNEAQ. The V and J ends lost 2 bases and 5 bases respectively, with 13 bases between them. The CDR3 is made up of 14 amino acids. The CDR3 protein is CASSLQDSIDEQYF. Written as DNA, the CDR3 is TGTGCCAGCAGCTTACAGGATTCGATTGACGAGCAGTACTTC.